This section outlines one T cell receptor (beta chain) sequence together with its context. What it binds is unknown. The sample comes from a study of OX40 agonist ivuxolimab in advanced cancers. Study in general: People in dose escalation had one of these cancers: hepatocellular carcinoma, melanoma, renal cell or head and neck cancer. Patients were roughly 81% male with ages roughly 20 to 90, mean approximately 58. General study findings and limits: The average count of expanded clones was higher among CD8+ T cells than among CD4+.

TCRdb's copy holds only in-frame clones and misses some; the assay was immunoSEQ multiplex PCR. The sample includes tens of thousands of clones, 84% seen only once; the top ten take over 0.55%. CDR3 length: 15 residues. The germline V gene encodes CDR1 KGHSH and CDR2 LQKENI. V was pared by 2 bases and J by 8 bases, with 16 bases between. The sample here was CD4+ or CD8+ T cells sorted from blood, taken in a trial of the OX40 agonist ivuxolimab. This chain joins TRBV18 and TRBJ2-1; no definite D call. This TCR was sampled from an adult with an advanced solid tumor such as melanoma, head and neck, liver or kidney cancer. The CDR3 spells CASSPDLVFGDEQFF. In nucleotides, the CDR3 is TGTGCCAGCTCACCAGATCTCGTGTTTGGCGATGAGCAGTTCTTC.